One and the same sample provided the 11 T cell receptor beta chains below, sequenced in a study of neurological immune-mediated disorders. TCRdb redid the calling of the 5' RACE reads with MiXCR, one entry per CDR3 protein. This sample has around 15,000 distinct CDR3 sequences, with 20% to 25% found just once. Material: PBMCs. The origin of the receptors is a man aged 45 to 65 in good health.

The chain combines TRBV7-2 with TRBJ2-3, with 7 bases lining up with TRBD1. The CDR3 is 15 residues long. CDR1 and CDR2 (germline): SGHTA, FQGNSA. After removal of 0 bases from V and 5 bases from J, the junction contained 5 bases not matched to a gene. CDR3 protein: CASSLAGTAGDTQYF. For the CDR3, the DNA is TGTGCCAGCAGCTTAGCGGGGACAGCTGGAGATACGCAGTATTTT.

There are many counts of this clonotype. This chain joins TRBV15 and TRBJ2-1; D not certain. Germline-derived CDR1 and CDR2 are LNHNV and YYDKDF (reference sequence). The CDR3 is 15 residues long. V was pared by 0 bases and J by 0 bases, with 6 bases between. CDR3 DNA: TGTGCCACCAGCAGAGAACTCAGCTCCTACAATGAGCAGTTCTTC. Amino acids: CATSRELSSYNEQFF.

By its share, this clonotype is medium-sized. CDR3 in DNA: TGCAGCGCCCGAGGGGCTAGCGGGAGGTCGAACACCGGGGAGCTGTTTTTT. Its translation is CSARGASGRSNTGELFF. The chain joins TRBV29-1 to TRBJ2-2; 11 bases match TRBD2. Germline CDR1 SQVTM, CDR2 ANQGSEA. Germline trimming cut 7 bases from V and 0 bases from J; bases unmatched to any gene: 10. CDR3 size: 17 residues.

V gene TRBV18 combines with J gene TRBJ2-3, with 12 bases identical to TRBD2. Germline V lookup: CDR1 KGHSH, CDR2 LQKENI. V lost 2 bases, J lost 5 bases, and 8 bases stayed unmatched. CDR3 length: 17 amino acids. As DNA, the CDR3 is TGTGCCAGCTCACCAAATTTATTGACTAGCGGGAGAGATACGCAGTATTTT. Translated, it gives CASSPNLLTSGRDTQYF.

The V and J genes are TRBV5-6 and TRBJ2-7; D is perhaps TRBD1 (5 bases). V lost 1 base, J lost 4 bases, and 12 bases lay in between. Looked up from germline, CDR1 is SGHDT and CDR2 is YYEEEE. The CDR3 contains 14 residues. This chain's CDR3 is CASSLPRDRYEQYF. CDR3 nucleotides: TGTGCCAGCAGCTTGCCCAGGGATCGTTACGAGCAGTACTTC.

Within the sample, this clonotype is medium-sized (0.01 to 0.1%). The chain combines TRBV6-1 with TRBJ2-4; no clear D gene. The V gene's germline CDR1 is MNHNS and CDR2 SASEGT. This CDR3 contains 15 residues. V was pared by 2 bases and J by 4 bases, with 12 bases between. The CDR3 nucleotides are TGTGCCAGCAGTGAACCCACCGGAACTAAAAACATTCAGTACTTC. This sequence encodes CASSEPTGTKNIQYF.

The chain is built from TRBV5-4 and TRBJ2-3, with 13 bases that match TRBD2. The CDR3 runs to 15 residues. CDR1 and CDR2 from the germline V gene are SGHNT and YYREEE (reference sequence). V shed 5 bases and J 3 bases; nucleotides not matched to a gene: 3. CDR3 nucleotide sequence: TGTGCCAGCAGACCGGGACTAGCGGGAACAGATACGCAGTATTTT. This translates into CASRPGLAGTDTQYF.

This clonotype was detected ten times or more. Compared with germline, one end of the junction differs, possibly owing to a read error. CDR3 nucleotide sequence: TGTGCCAGCAGCTTAGAGCACCTAGCGGGAGGAATCTTC. It encodes CASSLEHLAGGIF. This chain connects TRBV7-2 to TRBJ2-1, with 11 bases matching TRBD2. Germline lookup yields CDR1 SGHTA and CDR2 FQGNSA. The CDR3 consists of 13 residues.

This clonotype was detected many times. In DNA form, the CDR3 reads TGCGCCAGCGGGGTGGAGCAGGCGGCAGATACGCAGTATTTT. Amino acids: CASGVEQAADTQYF. The chain combines TRBV4-1 with TRBJ2-3, with D unresolved. The CDR3 totals 14 residues. Germline V gene lookup returns CDR1 MGHRA and CDR2 YSYEKL. Trimming stripped 8 bases from V and 4 bases from J, with 16 bases between.

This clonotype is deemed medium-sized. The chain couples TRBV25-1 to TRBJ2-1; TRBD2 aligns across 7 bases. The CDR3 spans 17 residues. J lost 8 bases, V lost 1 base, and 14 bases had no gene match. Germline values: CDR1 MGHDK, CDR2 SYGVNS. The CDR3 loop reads CASSELGLGTTGDEQFF. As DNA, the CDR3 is TGTGCCAGCAGTGAATTAGGGTTGGGGACTACGGGCGATGAGCAGTTCTTC. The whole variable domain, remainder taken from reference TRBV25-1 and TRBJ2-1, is EADIYQTPRYLVIGTGKKITLECSQTMGHDKMYWYQQDPGMELHLIHYSYGVNSTEKGDLSSESTVSRIRTEHFPLTLESARPSHTSQYLCASSELGLGTTGDEQFFGPGTRLTVL.

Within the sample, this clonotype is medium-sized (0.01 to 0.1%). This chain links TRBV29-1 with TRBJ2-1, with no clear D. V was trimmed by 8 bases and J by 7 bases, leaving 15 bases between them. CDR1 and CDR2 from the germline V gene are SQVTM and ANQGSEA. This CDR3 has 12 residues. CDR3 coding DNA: TGCAGCACCGTTAAGGGTGGGAATGAGCAGTTCTTC. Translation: CSTVKGGNEQFF.